This TCR beta chain was captured by sequencing in a study of cytomegalovirus exposure and HLA in healthy donors. Points from the study as a whole: The classifier was said to identify cytomegalovirus status with high specificity and sensitivity. The productive fraction for most TCR beta V segments was about 87% or about 30% in an earlier analysis.

The PCR employed 60 Vbeta primers together with 13 Jbeta primers. Profiling relied on immunoSEQ multiplex PCR, and the TCRdb table lists in-frame clones only, not all of them. Of some 200,000 clones in the sample, roughly 80% are singletons; the top ten hold 6.3%. With regard to this clone: Its antigen is unidentified.

Germline V lookup: CDR1 SGDLS, CDR2 YYNGEE. V was trimmed by 3 bases and J by 3 bases, leaving 12 bases between them. CDR3 length equals 15 residues. The receptor was isolated from a man aged 40-50 years in good health and CMV-seropositive. The V and J genes are TRBV9 and TRBJ2-2, with D perhaps TRBD1 (6 bases). The sequencing sample was made of PBMCs. CDR3 loop: CASSGDRTYTGELFF. CDR3 sequence (DNA): TGTGCCAGCAGCGGCGACAGGACCTACACCGGGGAGCTGTTTTTT.